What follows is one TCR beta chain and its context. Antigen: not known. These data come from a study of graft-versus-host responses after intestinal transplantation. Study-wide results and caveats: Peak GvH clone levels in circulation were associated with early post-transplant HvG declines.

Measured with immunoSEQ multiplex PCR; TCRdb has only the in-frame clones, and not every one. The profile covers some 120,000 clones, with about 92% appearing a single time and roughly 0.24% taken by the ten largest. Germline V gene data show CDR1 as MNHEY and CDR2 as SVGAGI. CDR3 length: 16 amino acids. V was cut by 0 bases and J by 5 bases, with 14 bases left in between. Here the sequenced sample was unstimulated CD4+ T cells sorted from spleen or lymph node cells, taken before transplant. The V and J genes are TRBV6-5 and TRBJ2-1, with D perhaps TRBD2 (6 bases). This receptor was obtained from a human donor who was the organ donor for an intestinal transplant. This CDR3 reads CASSYSLASAHNEQFF. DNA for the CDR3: TGTGCCAGCAGTTACTCGCTCGCTAGCGCTCACAATGAGCAGTTCTTC.